The rows below give T cell receptor beta chains drawn from one sample of a study of regulatory T cells in long-lasting Graves disease. A single record per CDR3 protein comes from TCRdb applying MiXCR to the multiplex PCR reads. The top ten hold approximately 28% of the sample, which has more than 300,000 distinct CDR3 sequences, approximately 23% seen once. Material: peripheral blood mononuclear cells (PBMCs), obtained when the disease was refractory, from a patient treated with antithyroid drugs. These receptors came from a woman aged 40 to 55 with Graves disease. Each CDR3 is given with its conserved first and last residue. The order of the fields is CDR3 length, V gene, CDR3 protein.

CDR3 length: 18; V gene: TRBV2; CDR3 protein: CASRDTGTSGIAEETQYF
CDR3 length: 12; V gene: TRBV20-1; CDR3 protein: CSAPTKRGTQYF
CDR3 length: 18; V gene: TRBV28; CDR3 protein: CASRSRDRVPIGNQPQHF
CDR3 length: 15; V gene: TRBV24-1; CDR3 protein: CATSSIRGGQETQYF
CDR3 length: 16; V gene: TRBV7-8; CDR3 protein: CASTLGGTGSSYEQYF
CDR3 length: 14; V gene: TRBV7-9; CDR3 protein: CASRSSLMNTEAFF
CDR3 length: 16; V gene: TRBV11-2; CDR3 protein: CASSDRTDRVNTEAFF
CDR3 length: 15; V gene: TRBV7-6; CDR3 protein: CASSPGPGYVYEQYF
CDR3 length: 14; V gene: TRBV2; CDR3 protein: CASRRGEGSGGYTF
CDR3 length: 12; V gene: TRBV6-1; CDR3 protein: CASSFRSEKLFF
CDR3 length: 14; V gene: TRBV2; CDR3 protein: CASSETVTNEKLFF
CDR3 length: 14; V gene: TRBV19; CDR3 protein: CASSIGGSSYEQYF
CDR3 length: 13; V gene: TRBV11-2; CDR3 protein: CASSFFGTGELFF
CDR3 length: 15; V gene: TRBV5-1; CDR3 protein: CASSFGLAGVGELFF
CDR3 length: 12; V gene: TRBV10-3; CDR3 protein: CAYGWGTGELFF
CDR3 length: 13; V gene: TRBV20-1; CDR3 protein: CSAPTGFAAEAFF
CDR3 length: 15; V gene: TRBV11-2; CDR3 protein: CASSSIAGGLETQYF
CDR3 length: 13; V gene: TRBV6-2/TRBV6-3; CDR3 protein: CASSYSRLSPLHF
CDR3 length: 12; V gene: TRBV12-3/TRBV12-4; CDR3 protein: CASSFINEKLFF
CDR3 length: 16; V gene: TRBV7-8; CDR3 protein: CASSPPLRGYNSPLHF
CDR3 length: 14; V gene: TRBV28; CDR3 protein: CASSLTSTTETQYF
CDR3 length: 15; V gene: TRBV15; CDR3 protein: CATSREVRTNTEAFF
CDR3 length: 16; V gene: TRBV6-1; CDR3 protein: CASSPPTLAEQETQYF
CDR3 length: 13; V gene: TRBV2; CDR3 protein: CATVGPSSYEQYF
CDR3 length: 11; V gene: TRBV3-1; CDR3 protein: CASSQTGELFF
CDR3 length: 17; V gene: TRBV6-1; CDR3 protein: CASSDGGTGGMNTEAFF
CDR3 length: 14; V gene: TRBV4-1; CDR3 protein: CASSQATYLGELFF
CDR3 length: 15; V gene: TRBV6-2/TRBV6-3; CDR3 protein: CASSYGPPSGNTIYF
CDR3 length: 13; V gene: TRBV19; CDR3 protein: CASITGGHTEAFF
CDR3 length: 12; V gene: TRBV28; CDR3 protein: CASSSSSSEQFF
CDR3 length: 17; V gene: TRBV2; CDR3 protein: CASAELAVLSGANVLTF
CDR3 length: 15; V gene: TRBV19; CDR3 protein: CASSILGSQSYEQYF
CDR3 length: 14; V gene: TRBV7-9; CDR3 protein: CATQASGRMGTQYF
CDR3 length: 12; V gene: TRBV28; CDR3 protein: CASGRQVYEQYF
CDR3 length: 14; V gene: TRBV5-6; CDR3 protein: CASSQPGQKETQYF
CDR3 length: 16; V gene: TRBV11-3; CDR3 protein: CASSYAGTVNTGELFF
CDR3 length: 13; V gene: TRBV2; CDR3 protein: CASSEGAADTQYF
CDR3 length: 14; V gene: TRBV28; CDR3 protein: CASKRTSVIDEQFF
CDR3 length: 12; V gene: TRBV11-1; CDR3 protein: CASSLGPLGFYF
CDR3 length: 15; V gene: TRBV20-1; CDR3 protein: CSATRGGLSNSPLHF
CDR3 length: 16; V gene: TRBV19; CDR3 protein: CASSTTYRSYNSPLHF
CDR3 length: 13; V gene: TRBV28; CDR3 protein: CASSQGANEKLFF
CDR3 length: 16; V gene: TRBV12-3/TRBV12-4; CDR3 protein: CASSPPGSLTKNIQYF
CDR3 length: 14; V gene: TRBV12-3/TRBV12-4; CDR3 protein: CASISGQMNTEAFF
CDR3 length: 12; V gene: TRBV29-1; CDR3 protein: CSGTFMNTEAFF
CDR3 length: 15; V gene: TRBV20-1; CDR3 protein: CSARDYGAASRTQYF